This T cell receptor beta chain was sequenced during a study of blood T cell repertoires in COVID-19. Study summary: COVID-19 samples, acute and convalescent, were from the United States, Italy and Spain. In each case, the material was cDNA or gDNA derived from T cells, B-cell-depleted T cells, or PBMCs.

Symptom resolution, clearance, or two negative PCRs marked the recovered donors of Cohort 3. CDR1 and CDR2 (germline): MNHEY, SVGAGI. V dropped 5 bases and J dropped 2; count of bases not matched to a gene: 6. CDR3 length: 14 amino acids. The authors' processing: The assay estimated nucleated cells by amplifying reference gene primers. Clones were read by immunoSEQ multiplex PCR, and TCRdb kept only the in-frame ones, dropping some. The V and J calls and clone size were taken over from that table, and D and trimming were inferred from the DNA. The profile shows about 140,000 clones, 60% to 80% of them singletons.

The specimen was PBMCs or T cells enriched from blood (not recorded which). This receptor was taken from a woman between 45 and 60 years old who had recovered from COVID-19. The chain joins TRBV6-5 to TRBJ2-7, with TRBD1 matching 7 bases. The CDR3 DNA follows: TGTGCCAGCAGTACGGACAGGAGAACCTACGAGCAGTACTTC. It yields the protein CASSTDRRTYEQYF.